The present TCR beta chain was sequenced within a study of type 1 regulatory T cells. Study-wide background: This in vitro CD4 product, T-allo10, is enriched for Tr1 cells and alloantigen-specific. Broader study findings: Compared with non-Tr1 cells, Tr1 cells showed a narrower TCR repertoire.

This clonotype appeared a few times. Its antigen is currently unknown. Via MiXCR, TCRdb re-called the reads, giving one row per CDR3 protein. Of some 71,000 distinct CDR3 sequences in the sample, around 21% are singletons; the top ten hold 7% to 10%. The source is a human donor in good health. Input material: cultured type 1 regulatory T (Tr1) cells, either the whole culture or a sorted fraction (not recorded which).

The CDR3 DNA reads as TGTGCCACCCGAAGGGACGGGAACACTGAAGCTTTCTTT. Amino acid sequence: CATRRDGNTEAFF. This chain links TRBV2 with TRBJ1-1; TRBD1 is a possible D gene (5 bases). The germline V and J ends were trimmed by 10 bases and 1 base, with 13 bases remaining between them. The CDR3 contains 13 residues. Germline V gives CDR1 SNHLY, CDR2 FYNNEI.